The 29 T cell receptor beta chains presented below share a single source sample, sequenced in a study of blood T cell repertoires in COVID-19. Method: immunoSEQ multiplex PCR; TCRdb's copy keeps in-frame clones and lacks some. Seen here are about 160,000 clones, about 81% observed once, and the top ten hold 9.5% to 13%. Sequencing used peripheral blood. The receptors stem from a human donor in a cohort sampled during active COVID-19.

The gene calls are TRBV7-8 and TRBJ2-7, with a weak D call TRBD1 (5 bases). Trimming left V 1 base short and J 5 bases short, with 18 bases between. The germline V gene has CDR1 SGHVS and CDR2 FQNEAQ. The CDR3 is 16 amino acids. The chain's CDR3 is CASSLEVEGAFDEQYF. The CDR3 DNA reads TGTGCCAGCAGCTTAGAGGTAGAAGGGGCGTTCGACGAGCAGTACTTC. Complete variable domain (other parts from reference TRBV7-8 and TRBJ2-7): GAGVSQSPRYKVAKRGQDVALRCDPISGHVSLFWYQQALGQGPEFLTYFQNEAQLDKSGLPSDRFFAERPEGSVSTLKIQRTQQEDSAVYLCASSLEVEGAFDEQYFGPGTRLTVT.

This chain connects TRBV27 to TRBJ2-7; 7 nucleotides align to TRBD2. CDR1 and CDR2 from the germline V gene are MNHEY and SMNVEV (reference sequence). The V segment lost 9 bases and the J segment 0 bases; nucleotides outside the gene matches: 14. The CDR3 totals 16 residues. As DNA, the CDR3 is TGTGCCAGAGGTAGGGATAAAGCGGGACTCTCCTACGAGCAGTACTTC. It is translated as CARGRDKAGLSYEQYF.

The chain links TRBV12-5 to TRBJ2-5; 9 nucleotides align to TRBD2. The CDR3 totals 17 residues. V lost 3 bases to trimming and J lost 4 bases; unmatched junction nucleotides: 12. In germline, CDR1 is LGHNT, CDR2 FRNRAP. The DNA of the CDR3 is TGTGCTAGTGGTTTAGAGGTGGTGGGGACTAGCAGAGAGACCCAGTACTTC. It yields the protein CASGLEVVGTSRETQYF.

This chain uses TRBV4-3 with TRBJ2-4, with D perhaps matching TRBD2 (7 bases). The CDR3 sequence is 17 residues long. Trimming removed 3 bases at V and 7 bases at J, with 22 bases between. The germline V gene encodes CDR1 LGHNA and CDR2 YSLEER. The CDR3 region has the DNA TGCGCCAGCAGCCACCCTAGGGGGAGCGGGGCGGGGAACATTCAGTACTTC. Translation gives CASSHPRGSGAGNIQYF.

The V and J genes are TRBV7-2 and TRBJ2-3; 11 nucleotides agree with TRBD2. Germline V CDR1 and CDR2: SGHTA, FQGNSA. The CDR3 totals 16 residues. With V trimmed by 5 bases and J by 5 bases, 9 bases remained unmatched. The CDR3 loop is CASSPGTSGRRDTQYF. CDR3 DNA sequence: TGTGCCAGCAGCCCCGGGACTAGCGGTAGAAGAGATACGCAGTATTTT. Together with reference TRBV7-2 and TRBJ2-3, the CDR3 gives the full variable domain: GAGVSQSPSNKVTEKGKDVELRCDPISGHTALYWYRQSLGQGLEFLIYFQGNSAPDKSGLPSDRFSAERTGGSVSTLTIQRTQQEDSAVYLCASSPGTSGRRDTQYFGPGTRLTVL.

V and J are TRBV7-2 and TRBJ1-2; the match to TRBD1 covers 9 bases. In germline, CDR1 is SGHTA, CDR2 FQGNSA. This CDR3 spans 15 amino acids. V lost 6 bases, J lost 2 bases, and 7 bases stayed unmatched. The CDR3 spells CASSRGGTGNYGYTF. CDR3 in DNA: TGTGCCAGCAGTCGGGGGGGGACAGGGAACTATGGCTACACCTTC.

This chain links TRBV24-1 with TRBJ2-3, with D perhaps TRBD1 (5 bases). Germline CDR1 reads KGHDR; CDR2 reads SFDVKD. The V end was cut by 9 bases, the J end by 0 bases, with 18 bases between. The CDR3 contains 16 residues. The CDR3 bases are TGTGCCACCTATAAGACAGCTACTACTAGCACAGATACGCAGTATTTT. It translates to CATYKTATTSTDTQYF.

A few counts support this clone. The chain links TRBV7-2 to TRBJ2-7; D unresolved. Germline assignment: CDR1 SGHTA and CDR2 FQGNSA. CDR3 length: 13 residues. V lost 4 bases and J 0 bases, leaving 7 bases between the germline ends. The CDR3 sequence: CASSSPNSYEQYF. The CDR3 DNA reads as TGTGCCAGCAGCTCCCCAAACTCCTACGAGCAGTACTTC. The full variable domain, completed using reference TRBV7-2 and TRBJ2-7, is GAGVSQSPSNKVTEKGKDVELRCDPISGHTALYWYRQSLGQGLEFLIYFQGNSAPDKSGLPSDRFSAERTGGSVSTLTIQRTQQEDSAVYLCASSSPNSYEQYFGPGTRLTVT.

The CDR3 protein is CATRERGEQFF. CDR3 nucleotide sequence: TGTGCCACCAGGGAGCGGGGCGAGCAGTTCTTC. V usage is TRBV24-1 and J usage is TRBJ2-1; 7 nucleotides align to TRBD2. Germline CDR1 KGHDR, CDR2 SFDVKD. V lost 7 bases to trimming and J lost 10 bases; unmatched junction nucleotides: 3. CDR3 length: 11 residues.

This clone has only a few counts. The V gene is TRBV28, the J gene TRBJ1-2; no firm D call. CDR1 and CDR2 (germline): MDHEN, SYDVKM. This CDR3 spans 14 amino acids. V was clipped by 7 bases and J by 1 base, with 13 bases between them. CDR3 amino acids: CASTNNIRNYGYTF. CDR3 bases: TGTGCCAGCACGAACAATATACGTAACTATGGCTACACCTTC.

V is TRBV3-1 (or the pseudogene TRBV3-2) and J is TRBJ1-5; 8 bases map to TRBD1. J gave up 7 bases and V 4 bases, and 9 bases lay outside the gene matches. The CDR3 is 15 residues long. Germline assignment: CDR1 LGHDT and CDR2 YNNKEL (reference sequence). CDR3 region: CASSPRQGLGQPQHF. In nucleotides, the CDR3 is TGTGCCAGCAGCCCTAGACAGGGGCTCGGGCAGCCCCAGCATTTT.

The V gene is TRBV16, the J gene TRBJ2-7; 10 positions agree with TRBD1. V gave up 4 bases and J gave up 3 bases; unmatched junction bases: 12. The CDR3 sequence is 17 residues long. Germline V gene lookup returns CDR1 KGHSY and CDR2 FQNENV. CDR3 DNA: TGTGCCAGCAGCCCTACCTCCGGGACAGGGGCTTTCTACGAGCAGTACTTC. It codes for CASSPTSGTGAFYEQYF.

The sample holds many counts of this clone. The chain links TRBV6-5 to TRBJ1-2; TRBD1 agrees at 11 bases. This CDR3 is built from 16 residues. Germline loops: CDR1 MNHEY, CDR2 SVGAGI. V trimming: 3 bases; J trimming: 4 bases; junction bases outside the gene matches: 7. This CDR3 is CASSYIRTGGTYGYTF. The CDR3 coding sequence is TGTGCCAGCAGTTATATTAGGACAGGGGGCACCTATGGCTACACCTTC.

This CDR3 reads CASSELPLFLDLCEQYF. In nucleotides, the CDR3 is TGCGCCAGCAGTGAACTACCACTTTTTCTAGATCTCTGCGAGCAGTACTTC. The gene calls are TRBV10-1 and TRBJ2-7; no clear D. V lost 3 bases, J lost 6 bases, and 24 bases lay in between. Germline V CDR1 and CDR2: WNHNN, SYGVQD (reference sequence). The CDR3 is 17 residues long.

This clone was detected only once. CDR3 sequence: CASTPRPGLAGEQFF. The DNA for the CDR3 is TGTGCCAGCACTCCCCGACCGGGACTAGCGGGAGAGCAGTTCTTC. The genes are TRBV6-5 and TRBJ2-1, with 13 bases aligning to TRBD2. V was clipped by 7 bases and J by 10 bases; unmatched bases: 10. This CDR3 comprises 15 residues. Germline CDR1 is MNHEY and CDR2 is SVGAGI.

The genes are TRBV5-8 and TRBJ2-5; D is unclear. V lost 0 bases and J 4 bases, leaving 7 bases between the germline ends. CDR1 and CDR2 (germline): SGHTS, YDEGEE. The CDR3 runs 13 residues. For the CDR3, the DNA is TGTGCCAGCAGCTTGGCGGGTCGAGAGACCCAGTACTTC. Protein product: CASSLAGRETQYF.

The chain recombines TRBV5-1 with TRBJ1-1, with TRBD1 matching over 7 bases. With V trimmed by 1 base and J by 4 bases, 1 base remained unmatched. The CDR3 is 13 residues long. The germline CDR1 and CDR2 sequences are SGHRS and YFSETQ. This chain's CDR3 is CASSLTGVTEAFF. CDR3 bases: TGCGCCAGCAGCTTGACAGGGGTCACTGAAGCTTTCTTT.

CDR3: CASSEDRGLGTGELFF. The CDR3 nucleotides are TGTGCCAGCAGTGAAGACAGGGGTCTAGGCACCGGGGAGCTGTTTTTT. The chain recombines TRBV2 with TRBJ2-2; 7 nucleotides line up with TRBD1. Germline V gives CDR1 SNHLY, CDR2 FYNNEI. This CDR3 region has 16 residues. J gave up 4 bases and V 1 base, and 6 bases lay outside the gene matches.

V and J are TRBV27 and TRBJ1-1; no clear D gene. The CDR3 spans 17 residues. Germline CDR1 MNHEY, CDR2 SMNVEV (reference sequence). Trimming shortened V by 6 bases and J by 2 bases, and 22 bases separated the two germline ends. CDR3 protein: CASSPREFGRTNTEAFF. CDR3 sequence (DNA): TGTGCCAGCAGCCCTCGGGAGTTCGGCAGGACTAACACTGAAGCTTTCTTT.

The chain joins TRBV30 to TRBJ2-5, with 8 bases identical to TRBD1. The CDR3 loop spans 17 amino acids. The trim removed 1 base at V and 1 base at J, leaving 11 bases unmatched. Germline assignment: CDR1 GTSNPN and CDR2 SVGIG (reference sequence). The CDR3 DNA reads as TGTGCCTGGAGTGCAGGGGGCCGAAGCGGTGGCCAAGAGACCCAGTACTTC. This codes for CAWSAGGRSGGQETQYF.

CDR3 sequence reads: CASLPIGSSDYGYTF. DNA of the CDR3: TGTGCCAGCTTGCCAATCGGTTCCTCGGACTATGGCTACACCTTC. J is TRBJ1-2 and V is TRBV11-2; D is unclear. CDR1 and CDR2 (germline): SGHAT, FQNNGV. The CDR3 contains 15 residues. Trimming took 8 bases from V and 3 from J, leaving 19 bases between them.

The V call is TRBV6-2 or TRBV6-3, the J call TRBJ1-2; possibly TRBD1 for D (5 bases). CDR3 length: 13 residues. With 2 bases removed from V and 4 bases from J, the gap between germline ends came to 8 bases. CDR1 and CDR2 (germline): MNHEY, SVGEGT. CDR3 bases: TGTGCCAGCAGTTACGGGACTCTCTATGGCTACACCTTC. It yields the protein CASSYGTLYGYTF.

The chain uses TRBV19 and TRBJ2-7; D not certain. The CDR3 loop spans 13 amino acids. Germline V gene sequence: CDR1 LNHDA, CDR2 SQIVND (reference sequence). Trimming took off 4 bases at V and 3 bases at J, with 10 bases between the two ends. The CDR3 DNA follows: TGTGCCAGTAGTAAAGACTCACTCTACGAGCAGTACTTC. Amino acids: CASSKDSLYEQYF.

This sequence joins TRBV6-1 and TRBJ1-2; no reliable D call. V lost 2 bases and J 1 base, leaving 17 bases between the germline ends. CDR1 MNHNS and CDR2 SASEGT come from the germline V gene. The CDR3 covers 17 residues. CDR3 sequence (DNA): TGTGCCAGCAGTGAAACATACCCAGCGGAGATTAACTATGGCTACACCTTC. Translated, it gives CASSETYPAEINYGYTF.

V and J are TRBV2 and TRBJ2-1; maybe TRBD2 (6 bases). The germline V gene encodes CDR1 SNHLY and CDR2 FYNNEI. V lost 7 bases, J lost 6 bases, and 10 bases lay in between. The CDR3 is 12 residues long. The CDR3 DNA reads TGTGCCAGCAACTGGAGGGGCAATGAGCAGTTCTTC. Translating it yields CASNWRGNEQFF. The full variable domain, with the rest looked up from reference TRBV2 and TRBJ2-1, is EPEVTQTPSHQVTQMGQEVILRCVPISNHLYFYWYRQILGQKVEFLVSFYNNEISEKSEIFDDQFSVERPDGSNFTLKIRSTKLEDSAMYFCASNWRGNEQFFGPGTRLTVL.

The chain recombines TRBV29-1 with TRBJ2-3; no clear D. Trimming left V 8 bases short and J 1 base short, with 7 bases between. The CDR3 covers 11 residues. The germline V gene encodes CDR1 SQVTM and CDR2 ANQGSEA. The CDR3 sequence is CSYGGTDTQYF. DNA of the CDR3: TGCAGCTATGGAGGCACAGATACGCAGTATTTT.

This sequence joins TRBV10-3 and TRBJ2-1, with a tentative D call TRBD2 (8 bases). This CDR3 spans 16 amino acids. In germline, CDR1 is ENHRY, CDR2 SYGVKD. V was clipped by 7 bases and J by 4 bases, with 20 bases between them. The CDR3 sequence: CAINEAGDSPYNEQFF. DNA for the CDR3: TGTGCCATCAACGAAGCGGGGGACAGCCCTTACAATGAGCAGTTCTTC.

This clone was found a few times. The chain has TRBV15 and TRBJ1-6, with D hard to call. In germline, CDR1 is LNHNV, CDR2 YYDKDF (reference sequence). Trimming shortened V by 0 bases and J by 4 bases, and 7 bases separated the two germline ends. This CDR3 contains 15 residues. CDR3 DNA: TGTGCCACCAGCAGAGATGGCGGATATAATTCACCCCTCCACTTT. Protein: CATSRDGGYNSPLHF.

The chain is built from TRBV6-2 or TRBV6-3 and TRBJ2-5; D might be TRBD1 (6 bases). This CDR3 contains 14 residues. The ends were cut back, 5 bases at V and 2 bases at J, with 12 bases in the middle. Per germline, CDR1 MNHEY and CDR2 SVGEGT. CDR3 amino acids: CASSLSGAQETQYF. The CDR3 DNA sequence: TGTGCCAGCAGTCTATCAGGGGCGCAAGAGACCCAGTACTTC.